These 6 T cell receptor beta chains were sequenced from one sample in a study of a mutant IDH1 vaccine in newly diagnosed glioma. This table comes from immunoSEQ multiplex PCR, and its TCRdb copy is limited to in-frame clones, with some not included. In the table there are around 85,000 clones, approximately 85% of which are singletons. Time point given: week 23, last vaccination. All doses held 300 ug of mutant IDH1 20-mer peptide, with topical imiquimod. Their specific antigens are unknown. Sample: PBMCs, taken from a glioma patient whose treatment included an IDH1 peptide vaccine. The receptor set was obtained from a man under 40 with glioma. Some clones in this sample may be carry-over from other donors' samples.

This clone was recorded a few times. The chain uses TRBV28 and TRBJ1-2; the D is unclear. Trimming pared 8 bases from V and 0 bases from J, leaving 7 bases between. The CDR3 totals 12 residues. Germline CDR1 MDHEN, CDR2 SYDVKM. The CDR3 DNA sequence: TGTGCCAGCGGGGATCCTAACTATGGCTACACCTTC. Translating it yields CASGDPNYGYTF.

The chain uses TRBV7-9 and TRBJ2-7, with 8 positions matching TRBD1. The CDR3 length is 16 residues. V shed 6 bases, J shed 0 bases, and the junction held 10 bases outside the gene matches. Germline assignment: CDR1 SEHNR and CDR2 FQNEAQ (reference sequence). This CDR3 reads CASRAGQGQSSYEQYF. In DNA form, the CDR3 reads TGTGCCAGCAGAGCCGGACAGGGCCAAAGCTCCTACGAGCAGTACTTC.

The genes are TRBV5-6 and TRBJ1-5; the match to TRBD1 covers 12 bases. There are 13 residues in the CDR3. In germline, CDR1 is SGHDT, CDR2 YYEEEE. V gave up 4 bases and J gave up 7 bases; unmatched junction bases: 0. As DNA, the CDR3 is TGTGCCAGCAGCGGGACAGGGGGCCAGCCCCAGCATTTT. Translating it yields CASSGTGGQPQHF.

The chain carries TRBV11-2 and TRBJ1-1; D call uncertain. The CDR3 spans 13 residues. The V and J ends lost 2 bases and 5 bases respectively, with 9 bases between them. Germline CDR1 and CDR2: SGHAT and FQNNGV. In nucleotides, the CDR3 is TGTGCCAGCAGCTTAAACAGTGGGACTGAAGCTTTCTTT. It translates to CASSLNSGTEAFF.

The V call is TRBV5-1, the J call TRBJ2-2; possible D gene TRBD1, 6 bases. Trimming took off 3 bases at V and 1 base at J, with 10 bases between the two ends. The CDR3 is 15 residues long. Germline V lookup: CDR1 SGHRS, CDR2 YFSETQ. As DNA, the CDR3 is TGCGCCAGCAGCTCGTCGACAGGGAACACCGGGGAGCTGTTTTTT. As protein: CASSSSTGNTGELFF.

CDR3 sequence reads: CSVGWVYEQYF. CDR3 DNA: TGCAGCGTGGGCTGGGTCTACGAGCAGTACTTC. This chain joins TRBV29-1 and TRBJ2-7; D is ambiguous. V lost 6 bases and J lost 3, with 9 bases in between. The CDR3 has 11 residues. Germline CDR1 is SQVTM and CDR2 is ANQGSEA.